Following are 8 T cell receptor beta chains from one sample sequenced in a study of blood T cell repertoires in COVID-19. Repertoires were generated with immunoSEQ multiplex PCR, while TCRdb's copy carries only in-frame clones and drops some. The table has 150,000 to 200,000 clones, over 75% seen once. Sequenced sample: peripheral blood. These receptors all stem from a man between 65 and 79 years old with active or convalescent COVID-19.

This chain joins TRBV2 and TRBJ1-5; perhaps TRBD1 as D (6 bases). Germline loops: CDR1 SNHLY, CDR2 FYNNEI. V was trimmed by 11 bases and J by 5 bases, leaving 19 bases between them. The CDR3 has 14 amino acids. The CDR3: CASSPAQGDQPQHF. CDR3 DNA sequence: TGTGCCTCATCACCGGCACAGGGCGATCAGCCCCAGCATTTT. Filled out from reference TRBV2 and TRBJ1-5, the complete variable domain reads EPEVTQTPSHQVTQMGQEVILRCVPISNHLYFYWYRQILGQKVEFLVSFYNNEISEKSEIFDDQFSVERPDGSNFTLKIRSTKLEDSAMYFCASSPAQGDQPQHFGDGTRLSIL.

The chain is built from TRBV7-2 and TRBJ1-1; TRBD1 matches 7 bases. The trim removed 5 bases at V and 8 bases at J, leaving 8 bases unmatched. Germline loops: CDR1 SGHTA, CDR2 FQGNSA. The CDR3 runs to 13 residues. CDR3 protein: CASSVRQGGEAFF. CDR3 in DNA: TGTGCCAGCAGCGTTAGACAGGGTGGGGAAGCTTTCTTT.

The chain links TRBV7-9 to TRBJ1-1; 7 nucleotides match TRBD1. J lost 1 base, V lost 3 bases, and 2 bases had no gene match. This CDR3 has 14 residues. Germline lookup yields CDR1 SEHNR and CDR2 FQNEAQ (reference sequence). The CDR3: CASSFRDRNTEAFF. CDR3 nucleotides: TGTGCCAGCAGCTTCCGGGACAGGAACACTGAAGCTTTCTTT.

The chain employs TRBV5-5 and TRBJ2-5; 8 nucleotides match TRBD1. J lost 5 bases, V lost 3 bases, and 6 bases had no gene match. The CDR3 is 14 amino acids. CDR1 and CDR2 (germline): SGHKS, YYEKEE (reference sequence). CDR3 protein: CASSSWTGTETQYF. For the CDR3, the DNA is TGTGCCAGCAGCTCCTGGACAGGGACGGAGACCCAGTACTTC.

The rearrangement joins TRBV6-5 to TRBJ1-2; tentative D call: TRBD1 (6 bases). Per germline, CDR1 MNHEY and CDR2 SVGAGI. The V gene lost 6 bases and the J gene lost 5 bases, with 13 bases spanning the gap. CDR3 length: 13 residues. The CDR3 nucleotides read TGTGCCAGCAGGAACAGGGTACAATATGGCTACACCTTC. This encodes CASRNRVQYGYTF.

The chain joins TRBV5-1 to TRBJ1-1; 7 positions agree with TRBD1. J lost 5 bases, V lost 2 bases, and 6 bases had no gene match. Germline V gives CDR1 SGHRS, CDR2 YFSETQ. The CDR3 spans 14 residues. The CDR3 DNA sequence: TGCGCCAGCAGCTTCGGACTACAGGGGACTGAAGCTTTCTTT. It translates to CASSFGLQGTEAFF.

This rearrangement joins TRBV3-1 (or the pseudogene TRBV3-2) to TRBJ2-3, with 9 bases lining up with TRBD2. The ends lost 3 bases at V and 0 bases at J; junction bases unmatched: 16. The CDR3 extends over 20 amino acids. Germline assignment: CDR1 LGHDT and CDR2 YNNKEL (reference sequence). Here the CDR3 DNA reads TGTGCCAGCAGCCACATACCTGCGAGTAGCGGGAGACCTAGCACAGATACGCAGTATTTT. This encodes CASSHIPASSGRPSTDTQYF.

The chain joins TRBV7-8 to TRBJ2-5, with D perhaps matching TRBD1 (6 bases). The CDR3 runs to 14 residues. Per the germline V gene, CDR1 is SGHVS and CDR2 is FQNEAQ. V lost 7 bases to trimming and J lost 5 bases, with 17 bases between them. CDR3 nucleotide sequence: TGTGCCAGCAACCCCGTGGGGGCATTGGAGACCCAGTACTTC. Translation: CASNPVGALETQYF.